This T cell receptor (beta chain) was identified during a study of blood T cell repertoires in COVID-19. As for the study in general: Spain, Italy and the United States supplied samples that represented acute and convalescent COVID-19. PBMCs, B-cell-depleted T cells, or T cells provided the cDNA or gDNA that made up the material.

The CDR3 consists of 14 residues. The germline V and J ends were trimmed by 10 bases and 2 bases, with 15 bases remaining between them. Germline loops: CDR1 LNHDA, CDR2 SQIVND (reference sequence). Per the study methods: Counts of nucleated cells, estimated from reference gene primer amplification, were obtained. The data were produced by immunoSEQ multiplex PCR, yet TCRdb's version contains in-frame clones alone and is incomplete. That table gives V, J and clone size, and the DNA gave D and trimming. The data contain 250,000 to 300,000 clones, less than 85% of them seen just once; the ten biggest clones take up 3.1%.

The specimen sequenced was peripheral blood. The chain has TRBV19 and TRBJ1-3, with TRBD1 as a possible D gene (6 bases). The sequence derives from a young woman with acute or convalescent COVID-19. This CDR3 is CATTQGSAGNTIYF. The CDR3 nucleotides are TGTGCCACTACACAGGGAAGCGCTGGAAACACCATATATTTT.